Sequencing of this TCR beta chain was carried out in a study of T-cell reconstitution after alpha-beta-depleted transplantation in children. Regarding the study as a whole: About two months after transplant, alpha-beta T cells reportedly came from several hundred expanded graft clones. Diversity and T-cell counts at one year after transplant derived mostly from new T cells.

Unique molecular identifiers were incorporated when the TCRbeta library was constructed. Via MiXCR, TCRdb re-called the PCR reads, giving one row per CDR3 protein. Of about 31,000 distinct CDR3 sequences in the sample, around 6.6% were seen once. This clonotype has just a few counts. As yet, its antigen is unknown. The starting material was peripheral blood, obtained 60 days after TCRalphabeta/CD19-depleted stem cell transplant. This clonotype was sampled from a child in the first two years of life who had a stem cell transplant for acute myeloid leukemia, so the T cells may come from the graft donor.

The CDR3 reads CSGTGVGETQYF. The CDR3, as DNA: TGCAGCGGGACAGGGGTCGGAGAGACCCAGTACTTC. The chain employs TRBV29-1 and TRBJ2-5; 9 bases match TRBD1. J was trimmed by 4 bases and V by 7 bases; bases with no gene match: 4. The CDR3 extends over 12 amino acids. Germline V gene data show CDR1 as SQVTM and CDR2 as ANQGSEA. The variable domain in full, completed from reference TRBV29-1 and TRBJ2-5, reads SAVISQKPSRDICQRGTSLTIQCQVDSQVTMMFWYRQQPGQSLTLIATANQGSEATYESGFVIDKFPISRPNLTFSTLTVSNMSPEDSSIYLCSGTGVGETQYFGPGTRLLVL.